The TCR beta chain under discussion was sequenced for a study of CD8+CD57+ T cells in acquired aplastic anemia. CDR3 and TCR beta VDJ profiling relied on genomic DNA as the template. TCRdb analysed the reads with MiXCR anew, one entry per CDR3 protein. The table records about 180,000 distinct CDR3 sequences, 48% of them present only once. Germline loops: CDR1 LNHNV, CDR2 YYDKDF (reference sequence). V was cut by 1 base and J by 4 bases, with 10 bases left in between. There are 14 residues in the CDR3. Sequenced patients had shown CD8+CD57+ cell expansion by flow cytometry. V usage is TRBV15 and J usage is TRBJ1-1; tentative D call: TRBD1 (5 bases). Sequenced: sorted CD4+, CD8+, or CD8+CD57+ T cells (not recorded which) from PBMCs. The clonotype was recovered from a human donor with aplastic anemia. The CDR3 loop is CATSRGTGRTEAFF. The DNA for the CDR3 is TGTGCCACCAGCAGAGGAACAGGCCGCACTGAAGCTTTCTTT.